These 20 T cell receptor beta chains came from one sample sequenced in a study of metastatic and nonmetastatic thyroid tumors. TCRdb re-called the PCR reads with MiXCR. This sample has more than 65,000 clones, with 13% to 15% found just once. All patients reached thyroid surgery having received no treatment beforehand. The sample taken for sequencing was blood. All receptors come from a male donor with papillary thyroid cancer or a benign thyroid nodule (not recorded which). Some clones in this sample may be carry-over from other donors' samples.

This clone turned up a few times. V and J are TRBV6-7 and TRBJ2-7; tentatively, D is TRBD2 (7 bases). TRBV6-7 is an open reading frame, and its role is uncertain. V gave up 1 base and J gave up 4 bases, with 17 bases separating them. This CDR3 has 16 amino acids. The CDR3, as DNA: TGTGCCAGCAGTTACTGGGGGGGGGCCTCCTCTTACGAGCAGTACTTC. Translated: CASSYWGGASSYEQYF.

The gene calls are TRBV6-5 and TRBJ2-1; TRBD2 is a possible D gene (5 bases). V gave up 2 bases and J gave up 2 bases, with 7 bases separating them. In germline, CDR1 is MNHEY, CDR2 SVGAGI. This CDR3 has 14 amino acids. The CDR3 DNA reads TGTGCCAGCAGTTACAACGGGGCCTACAATGAGCAGTTCTTC. Its translation: CASSYNGAYNEQFF.

A remark on this clone: One end of the junction fails to match germline, which may point to a read error. The chain carries TRBV20-1 and TRBJ1-6; TRBD1 agrees at 8 bases. This CDR3 has 16 amino acids. Germline V gene lookup returns CDR1 DFQATT and CDR2 SNEGSKA (reference sequence). Here the CDR3 reads CSARSQGASYNSTLHF. The CDR3 DNA reads TGCAGTGCTAGGAGCCAGGGGGCCTCCTATAATTCAACCCTACACTTT.

This clone was recorded at least ten times. CDR3 amino acids: CAWSVIRNTEAFF. In nucleotides, the CDR3 is TGTGCCTGGAGTGTAATCCGGAACACTGAAGCTTTCTTT. The J gene is TRBJ1-1, the V gene TRBV30; D gene uncertain. CDR1 and CDR2 (germline): GTSNPN, SVGIG (reference sequence). Deletions cut 0 bases from V and 1 base from J, with 6 bases between. The CDR3 extends over 13 amino acids.

This clone has at least ten counts. J is TRBJ2-1 and V is TRBV28; D gene unclear. This CDR3 contains 11 residues. Trimming shortened V by 6 bases and J by 4 bases, and 4 bases separated the two germline ends. CDR1 and CDR2 (germline): MDHEN, SYDVKM. The CDR3 region has the DNA TGTGCCAGCAGCCAGTACAATGAGCAGTTCTTC. It translates to CASSQYNEQFF.

This clone came up many times. The V gene is TRBV6-1, the J gene TRBJ1-4; tentative D call: TRBD1 (5 bases). The CDR3 is 14 amino acids. CDR1 and CDR2 from the germline V gene are MNHNS and SASEGT. Trimming stripped 6 bases from V and 7 bases from J, with 15 bases between. In DNA, the CDR3 is TGTGCCAGCAGATTCCGGGACCGCTTTGAAAAACTGTTTTTT. It encodes CASRFRDRFEKLFF.

This clone showed up many times. V is TRBV20-1 and J is TRBJ2-7; no firm D call. V was pared by 6 bases and J by 7 bases, with 13 bases between. Germline V gene lookup returns CDR1 DFQATT and CDR2 SNEGSKA (reference sequence). This CDR3 comprises 11 residues. The CDR3 DNA follows: TGCAGTGCAGCTCGGACGGAAGAGCAGTACTTC. It specifies CSAARTEEQYF.

Ten or more counts support this clone. The V gene is TRBV19, the J gene TRBJ2-2; either TRBD1 or TRBD2 may fit D (7 bases each). The germline V gene encodes CDR1 LNHDA and CDR2 SQIVND (reference sequence). The CDR3 extends over 15 amino acids. V shed 7 bases and J shed 5 bases, with 17 bases lying between them. The CDR3 protein is CASNPNRGGTGELFF. Written as DNA, the CDR3 is TGTGCCAGTAATCCCAACAGGGGAGGGACCGGGGAGCTGTTTTTT.

In this sample, this clone turned up many times. This chain connects TRBV5-6 to TRBJ1-2; the D is unclear. V was cut by 0 bases and J by 1 base, with 7 bases left in between. CDR1 and CDR2 (germline): SGHDT, YYEEEE. There are 14 residues in the CDR3. The CDR3: CASSLAPDNYGYTF. CDR3 DNA sequence: TGTGCCAGCAGCTTGGCCCCGGATAACTATGGCTACACCTTC.

This clone was detected many times. The rearrangement uses TRBV25-1 and TRBJ1-6; 10 bases match TRBD1. V shed 5 bases and J 8 bases; nucleotides not matched to a gene: 6. This CDR3 has 15 amino acids. Germline CDR1 and CDR2: MGHDK and SYGVNS. The CDR3 here is CASSWKTGGYSPLHF. The DNA for the CDR3 is TGTGCCAGCAGTTGGAAGACAGGGGGCTATTCACCCCTCCACTTT.

This clone was seen at least ten times. The chain couples TRBV20-1 to TRBJ1-5; 10 nucleotides line up with TRBD1. The CDR3 spans 13 residues. J gave up 7 bases and V 5 bases, and 5 bases lay outside the gene matches. CDR1 and CDR2 (germline): DFQATT, SNEGSKA (reference sequence). As DNA, the CDR3 is TGCAGTGCTTCCGGGACAGGGGAACAGCCCCAGCATTTT. Its translation is CSASGTGEQPQHF.

V gene TRBV20-1 combines with J gene TRBJ2-5; D unresolved. From germline, CDR1 is DFQATT and CDR2 SNEGSKA (reference sequence). Trimming pared 4 bases from V and 5 bases from J, leaving 8 bases between. CDR3 size: 11 residues. In DNA form, the CDR3 reads TGCAGTGCTATCTCTGGGGAGACCCAGTACTTC. Translated: CSAISGETQYF.

This clone came up many times. The genes are TRBV19 and TRBJ2-7; 14 bases match TRBD2. The CDR3 length is 18 residues. The V segment lost 5 bases and the J segment 5 bases; nucleotides outside the gene matches: 14. Germline V gives CDR1 LNHDA, CDR2 SQIVND (reference sequence). As DNA, the CDR3 is TGTGCCAGTAGTCCGGGACTAGCGGGAGCAAGAGGGACCCACGAGCAGTACTTC. This sequence encodes CASSPGLAGARGTHEQYF.

This clone was picked up many times. V is TRBV6-2 or TRBV6-3 and J is TRBJ2-3, with a possible D match to TRBD2 (5 bases). The V end was cut by 6 bases, the J end by 1 base, with 14 bases between. CDR3 length: 15 residues. Germline CDR1 and CDR2: MNHEY and SVGEGT. CDR3 in amino acids: CASSRQEVGTDTQYF. CDR3 DNA: TGTGCCAGCAGCCGCCAGGAGGTCGGCACAGATACGCAGTATTTT.

This clone was observed many times. This may stem from a read error, because a much larger clone lies one nucleotide away. Written as DNA, the CDR3 is TGCGCCAGCAGTGAAGGACGGATCACCGGGGAGCTGTTTTTT. This codes for CASSEGRITGELFF. The chain combines TRBV10-1 with TRBJ2-2; D not certain. Per germline, CDR1 WNHNN and CDR2 SYGVQD (reference sequence). The V and J ends lost 3 bases and 4 bases respectively, with 9 bases between them. The CDR3 has 14 residues.

This clone was seen many times. The chain is built from TRBV18 and TRBJ2-2, with a weak D call TRBD2 (5 bases). The germline V gene has CDR1 KGHSH and CDR2 LQKENI. Between the trimmed V and J ends, which lost 2 bases and 3 bases, there was a span of 10 bases. The CDR3 has 15 residues. The CDR3 DNA sequence: TGTGCCAGCTCACCAGGGGAGTTGGACACCGGGGAGCTGTTTTTT. Its translation: CASSPGELDTGELFF.

This clone has ten or more counts. This sequence joins TRBV19 and TRBJ2-7; 7 nucleotides line up with TRBD2. The germline CDR1 and CDR2 sequences are LNHDA and SQIVND (reference sequence). The CDR3 covers 15 residues. J was trimmed by 1 base and V by 10 bases; bases with no gene match: 13. CDR3 coding DNA: TGTGCCAAAGACCGAGCGGGGCTGCCTTCCTACGAGCAGTACGTC. It yields the protein CAKDRAGLPSYEQYV.

This clone appeared a few times. One end of the junction varies from germline; a read error may be responsible. The V and J genes are TRBV6-5 and TRBJ2-3; the D gene is possibly TRBD1 (5 bases). Germline-derived CDR1 and CDR2 are MNHEY and SVGAGI. CDR3 length: 14 residues. The CDR3 DNA is TGTGCCAGCAGTTGGGCAGGGATGACAGATACTCAGTATTTT. This sequence encodes CASSWAGMTDTQYF.

Many counts were recorded for this clone. The gene calls are TRBV27 and TRBJ2-7, with a weak D call TRBD2 (7 bases). CDR3 length equals 14 residues. Trimming removed 2 bases at V and 7 bases at J, with 15 bases between. Germline-derived CDR1 and CDR2 are MNHEY and SMNVEV (reference sequence). This chain's CDR3 is CASSLGEGVWEQYF. CDR3 DNA: TGTGCCAGCAGTTTAGGGGAGGGGGTATGGGAGCAGTACTTC.

This clone has ten or more counts. The rearrangement uses TRBV3-1 and TRBJ2-5; D is undetermined. The ends were cut back, 0 bases at V and 5 bases at J, with 4 bases in the middle. The CDR3 is 12 residues long. Germline V gene lookup returns CDR1 LGHDT and CDR2 YNNKEL (reference sequence). CDR3 loop: CASSQDRETQYF. The DNA for the CDR3 is TGTGCCAGCAGCCAAGACCGGGAGACCCAGTACTTC.